The 13 T cell receptor beta chains listed next were all sequenced from one sample in a study of shared T cell receptors in the human thymus. Profiling relied on immunoSEQ multiplex PCR, and the TCRdb table lists in-frame clones only, not all of them. The sample contains about 400,000 clones, just under 95% of which appear only once. The specimen was thymocytes. Source of these receptors: a human donor.

J is TRBJ1-5 and V is TRBV2; 7 nucleotides agree with TRBD1. CDR3 length: 14 residues. V was pared by 3 bases and J by 7 bases, with 6 bases of the junction left unmatched. CDR1 SNHLY and CDR2 FYNNEI come from the germline V gene. CDR3 protein: CASSDKGARQPQHF. The CDR3 DNA is TGTGCCAGCAGTGATAAGGGGGCCAGGCAGCCCCAGCATTTT.

The genes are TRBV4-1 and TRBJ2-3; D is uncertain. The CDR3 extends over 14 amino acids. V dropped 4 bases and J dropped 6 bases, with 14 bases sitting between them. Germline assignment: CDR1 MGHRA and CDR2 YSYEKL. This CDR3 is CASSPGPDVDTQYF. CDR3 nucleotides: TGCGCCAGCAGCCCGGGCCCCGACGTCGATACGCAGTATTTT.

The chain employs TRBV28 and TRBJ1-6; D call uncertain. The length of the CDR3 is 17 residues. CDR1 MDHEN and CDR2 SYDVKM come from the germline V gene. Trimming pared 6 bases from V and 0 bases from J, leaving 15 bases between. The CDR3 protein is CASSLPTASSYNSPLHF. In DNA form, the CDR3 reads TGTGCCAGCAGCCTCCCGACGGCTAGCTCCTATAATTCACCCCTCCACTTT.

V gene TRBV10-3 combines with J gene TRBJ1-1; no firm D call. Germline lookup yields CDR1 ENHRY and CDR2 SYGVKD. CDR3 length equals 16 residues. Between the trimmed V and J ends, which lost 0 bases and 1 base, there was a span of 12 bases. The CDR3 protein is CAISESKGQWNTEAFF. CDR3 DNA: TGTGCCATCAGTGAGTCCAAAGGGCAATGGAACACTGAAGCTTTCTTT.

The rearrangement uses TRBV7-6 and TRBJ2-7, with D maybe TRBD1 (8 bases). Germline-derived CDR1 and CDR2 are SGHVS and FNYEAQ. CDR3 size: 17 residues. Trimming took off 0 bases at V and 0 bases at J, with 15 bases between the two ends. The CDR3, as DNA: TGTGCCAGCAGCTTAGCCCGACAGGGGAGGGTCTCCTACGAGCAGTACTTC. Translating gives CASSLARQGRVSYEQYF. Complete variable domain (other parts from reference TRBV7-6 and TRBJ2-7): GAGVSQSPRYKVTKRGQDVALRCDPISGHVSLYWYRQALGQGPEFLTYFNYEAQQDKSGLPNDRFSAERPEGSISTLTIQRTEQRDSAMYRCASSLARQGRVSYEQYFGPGTRLTVT.

This chain joins TRBV4-2 and TRBJ2-1; TRBD1 matches 7 bases. The length of the CDR3 is 18 residues. Germline assignment: CDR1 LGHNA and CDR2 YNFKEQ. Trimming removed 3 bases from V and 4 bases from J; junction bases left unmatched: 15. CDR3 sequence reads: CASSQLKLTGPFYNEQFF. CDR3 DNA: TGTGCCAGCAGCCAGCTTAAATTGACAGGGCCCTTTTACAATGAGCAGTTCTTC.

This clone was detected a few times. The chain couples TRBV30 to TRBJ1-1; D is possibly TRBD1 (5 bases). V was clipped by 0 bases and J by 10 bases, with 21 bases between them. Germline CDR1 GTSNPN, CDR2 SVGIG (reference sequence). The CDR3 totals 15 residues. The CDR3 bases are TGTGCCTGGAGTGTTTCGGGGAATGGGGCAGGTGGAGCTTTCTTT. Protein: CAWSVSGNGAGGAFF.

V usage is TRBV11-2 and J usage is TRBJ2-7; tentative D call: TRBD1 (6 bases). The germline V gene encodes CDR1 SGHAT and CDR2 FQNNGV. The CDR3 spans 16 residues. Trimming removed 0 bases from V and 2 bases from J, with 14 bases in between. The CDR3 sequence is CASSLDMRTATYEQYF. In DNA, the CDR3 is TGTGCCAGCAGCTTAGATATGAGGACAGCGACCTACGAGCAGTACTTC. The whole variable domain, remainder taken from reference TRBV11-2 and TRBJ2-7, is EAGVAQSPRYKIIEKRQSVAFWCNPISGHATLYWYQQILGQGPKLLIQFQNNGVVDDSQLPKDRFSAERLKGVDSTLKIQPAKLEDSAVYLCASSLDMRTATYEQYFGPGTRLTVT.

This chain uses TRBV28 with TRBJ1-2; 8 bases fit TRBD1. Germline V gives CDR1 MDHEN, CDR2 SYDVKM. V was clipped by 6 bases and J by 6 bases; unmatched bases: 9. This CDR3 has 14 residues. CDR3 sequence (DNA): TGTGCCAGCAGACACCACCGGACAGGGAATGGCTACACCTTC. The encoded protein is CASRHHRTGNGYTF.

This chain connects TRBV28 to TRBJ2-7; D assignment may be TRBD1 or TRBD2 (5 bases each). V lost 8 bases, J lost 0 bases, and 26 bases lay in between. The CDR3 is 18 residues long. Germline V gene sequence: CDR1 MDHEN, CDR2 SYDVKM. The DNA for the CDR3 is TGTGCCAGCGGCTCCGTGGGGGAAGTCGGGGATAACTCCTACGAGCAGTACTTC. Translated, it gives CASGSVGEVGDNSYEQYF.

The chain recombines TRBV28 with TRBJ2-2; D ambiguous. The V gene lost 6 bases and the J gene lost 0 bases, with 14 bases spanning the gap. Per the germline V gene, CDR1 is MDHEN and CDR2 is SYDVKM. This CDR3 comprises 16 residues. CDR3 bases: TGTGCCAGCAGCCACTACCGACTGGCGAACACCGGGGAGCTGTTTTTT. Translating gives CASSHYRLANTGELFF.

This chain links TRBV7-9 with TRBJ2-4, with D maybe TRBD1 (5 bases). V was cut by 0 bases and J by 7 bases, with 10 bases left in between. The CDR3 consists of 14 residues. The V gene's germline CDR1 is SEHNR and CDR2 FQNEAQ (reference sequence). The CDR3 region is CASSLAQGTNIQYF. Here the CDR3 DNA reads TGTGCCAGCAGCTTAGCTCAGGGAACGAACATTCAGTACTTC.

V gene TRBV6-6 combines with J gene TRBJ1-2; maybe TRBD1 (5 bases). There are 11 residues in the CDR3. Between the trimmed V and J ends, which lost 2 bases and 7 bases, there was a span of 5 bases. The germline CDR1 and CDR2 sequences are MNHNY and SVGAGI (reference sequence). The CDR3 region has the DNA TGTGCCAGCAGTTACGGGGGTGGCTACACCTTC. Its protein is CASSYGGGYTF.